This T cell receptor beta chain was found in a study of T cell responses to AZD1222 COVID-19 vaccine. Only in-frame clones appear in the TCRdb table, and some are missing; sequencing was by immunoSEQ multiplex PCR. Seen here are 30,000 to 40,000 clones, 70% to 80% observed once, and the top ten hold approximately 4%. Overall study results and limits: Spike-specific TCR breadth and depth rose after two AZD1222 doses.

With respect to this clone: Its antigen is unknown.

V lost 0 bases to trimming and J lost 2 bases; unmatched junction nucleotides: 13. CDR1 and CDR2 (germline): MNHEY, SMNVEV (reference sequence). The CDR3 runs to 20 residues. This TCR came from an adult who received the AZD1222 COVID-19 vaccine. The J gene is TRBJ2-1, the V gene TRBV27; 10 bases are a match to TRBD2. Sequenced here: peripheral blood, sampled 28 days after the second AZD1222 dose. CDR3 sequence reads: CASSLSSGWLAGATYNEQFF. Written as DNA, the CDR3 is TGTGCCAGCAGTTTATCTTCAGGGTGGCTAGCGGGAGCAACCTACAATGAGCAGTTCTTC.